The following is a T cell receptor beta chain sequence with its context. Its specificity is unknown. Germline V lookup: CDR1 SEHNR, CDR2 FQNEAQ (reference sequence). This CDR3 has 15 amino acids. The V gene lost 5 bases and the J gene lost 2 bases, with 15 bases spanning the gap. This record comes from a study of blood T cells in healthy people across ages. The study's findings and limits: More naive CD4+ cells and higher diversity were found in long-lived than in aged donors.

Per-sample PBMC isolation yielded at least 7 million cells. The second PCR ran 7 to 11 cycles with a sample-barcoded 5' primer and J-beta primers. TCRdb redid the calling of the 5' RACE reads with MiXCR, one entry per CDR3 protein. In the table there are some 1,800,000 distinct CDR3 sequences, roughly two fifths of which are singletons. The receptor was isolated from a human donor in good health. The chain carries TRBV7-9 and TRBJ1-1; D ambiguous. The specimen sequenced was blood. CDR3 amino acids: CASSLPTSGNTEAFF. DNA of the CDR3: TGTGCCAGCAGCCTACCGACAAGCGGTAACACTGAAGCTTTCTTT.